The 27 T cell receptor beta chains listed next were all sequenced from one sample in a study of blood T cell repertoires in COVID-19. Some clones are missing from TCRdb's copy, which holds only in-frame ones; the method was immunoSEQ multiplex PCR. The repertoire has about 89,000 clones, approximately 89% of them found once; the top ten carry under 0.6%. Material: peripheral blood. The receptors shown here come from a man aged 60 to 75 with acute or convalescent COVID-19.

The chain carries TRBV2 and TRBJ2-5; 13 bases map to TRBD2. The CDR3 sequence is 15 residues long. The V gene end was trimmed by 7 bases and the J gene end by 4 bases; junction bases not matched to a gene: 6. Germline CDR1 and CDR2: SNHLY and FYNNEI. The CDR3, as DNA: TGTGCCAGCACCCGGACTAGCGGGAGAGGAGAGACCCAGTACTTC. Translation: CASTRTSGRGETQYF.

This clone was seen once. The V and J genes are TRBV9 and TRBJ2-5, with D perhaps matching TRBD2 (6 bases). Germline values: CDR1 SGDLS, CDR2 YYNGEE. CDR3 size: 14 residues. V was trimmed by 1 base and J by 0 bases, leaving 7 bases between them. The CDR3 protein is CASSVRGNQETQYF. CDR3 DNA: TGTGCCAGCAGCGTACGGGGGAACCAAGAGACCCAGTACTTC.

This clone turned up a few times. The chain links TRBV6-5 to TRBJ1-3; D call uncertain. With 6 bases removed from V and 0 bases from J, the gap between germline ends came to 6 bases. CDR1 is MNHEY and CDR2 is SVGAGI in the germline V gene. CDR3 length equals 13 residues. DNA for the CDR3: TGTGCCAGCAGCGAGCACTCTGGAAACACCATATATTTT. Translated, it gives CASSEHSGNTIYF.

The V and J genes are TRBV9 and TRBJ1-3; a weak D match, TRBD1 (5 bases). Between the trimmed V and J ends, which lost 0 bases and 4 bases, there was a span of 11 bases. The CDR3 extends over 15 amino acids. Germline V gene lookup returns CDR1 SGDLS and CDR2 YYNGEE. CDR3: CASSVEGLKGNTIYF. CDR3 DNA sequence: TGTGCCAGCAGCGTAGAGGGACTAAAGGGAAACACCATATATTTT.

The chain employs TRBV27 and TRBJ2-7; D is possibly TRBD1 (5 bases). The CDR3 is made up of 17 amino acids. V lost 2 bases and J lost 7, with 24 bases in between. CDR1 MNHEY and CDR2 SMNVEV come from the germline V gene (reference sequence). CDR3 in DNA: TGTGCCAGCAGTTTAGGCCGACCTCTAGACGCGAGACAGGAGCAGTACTTC. Its translation: CASSLGRPLDARQEQYF.

The chain links TRBV18 to TRBJ1-6, with D perhaps matching TRBD1 (6 bases). Trimming shortened V by 4 bases and J by 5 bases, and 9 bases separated the two germline ends. The germline gives CDR1 KGHSH, CDR2 LQKENI. The CDR3 has 14 amino acids. In nucleotides, the CDR3 is TGTGCCAGCTCACTCGGACAGAATAATTCACCCCTCCACTTT. This gives the protein CASSLGQNNSPLHF.

The chain couples TRBV5-1 to TRBJ1-3; 10 nucleotides align to TRBD1. The germline CDR1 and CDR2 sequences are SGHRS and YFSETQ. With V trimmed by 3 bases and J by 2 bases, 11 bases remained unmatched. This CDR3 comprises 18 residues. CDR3 sequence reads: CASSSSATGGITGNTIYF. CDR3 DNA sequence: TGCGCCAGCAGCTCCTCGGCGACAGGGGGCATCACTGGAAACACCATATATTTT.

This chain joins TRBV6-5 and TRBJ2-2, with TRBD2 identical over 8 bases. Germline V lookup: CDR1 MNHEY, CDR2 SVGAGI. The CDR3 extends over 15 amino acids. J gave up 0 bases and V 6 bases, and 3 bases lay outside the gene matches. The CDR3 sequence: CASSRGGTNTGELFF. In DNA form, the CDR3 reads TGTGCCAGCAGCCGCGGGGGGACGAACACCGGGGAGCTGTTTTTT.

The chain combines TRBV27 with TRBJ2-6; 9 positions match TRBD1. CDR1 and CDR2 from the germline V gene are MNHEY and SMNVEV (reference sequence). V trimming: 5 bases; J trimming: 3 bases; junction bases outside the gene matches: 8. CDR3 length: 17 amino acids. CDR3 sequence reads: CASSATTGGGGANVLTF. In DNA, the CDR3 is TGTGCCAGCAGTGCAACGACAGGGGGTGGTGGGGCCAACGTCCTGACTTTC.

About this clone: Its ends do not fully match the called genes, so a read error is possible. The CDR3 DNA reads as TGTGTCAGTAGTATAGGGGAGGGCCGACGGTACACTGAAGCTTTCTTT. Protein: CVSSIGEGRRYTEAFF. The rearrangement uses TRBV19 and TRBJ1-1; D is possibly TRBD1 (5 bases). CDR1 is LNHDA, CDR2 SQIVND, per germline (reference sequence). This CDR3 has 16 residues.

This chain connects TRBV19 to TRBJ1-4; 7 bases are a match to TRBD1. The germline V gene encodes CDR1 LNHDA and CDR2 SQIVND (reference sequence). Trimming removed 9 bases from V and 3 bases from J; junction bases left unmatched: 7. The CDR3 spans 14 residues. The CDR3 sequence is CASQEDRANEKLFF. Written as DNA, the CDR3 is TGTGCCAGCCAAGAAGACAGGGCTAATGAAAAACTGTTTTTT.

The genes are TRBV6-1 and TRBJ2-3; 7 bases match TRBD2. The junction had 3 bases not matched to a gene; V was cut back by 3 bases and J by 0 bases. The CDR3 has 15 residues. Per germline, CDR1 MNHNS and CDR2 SASEGT. In nucleotides, the CDR3 is TGTGCCAGCAGTGAGGGAGGGACTAGCACAGATACGCAGTATTTT. As protein: CASSEGGTSTDTQYF.

The V call is TRBV10-1, the J call TRBJ2-2; the D gene is possibly TRBD2 (6 bases). Trimming removed 3 bases from V and 2 bases from J, with 13 bases in between. This CDR3 has 16 residues. Germline V gene data show CDR1 as WNHNN and CDR2 as SYGVQD (reference sequence). Here the CDR3 reads CASSDRTKGNTGELFF. The CDR3 nucleotides are TGCGCCAGCAGTGACCGGACTAAGGGAAACACCGGGGAGCTGTTTTTT.

The chain combines TRBV4-1 with TRBJ2-7; a weak D match, TRBD2 (6 bases). V was trimmed by 1 base and J by 2 bases, leaving 9 bases between them. Germline CDR1 and CDR2: MGHRA and YSYEKL. There are 14 residues in the CDR3. CDR3 sequence: CASSQVGLPYEQYF. The CDR3 nucleotides are TGCGCCAGCAGCCAAGTGGGACTTCCCTACGAGCAGTACTTC.

V is TRBV21-1 and J is TRBJ1-5; the DNA was not used to check the table's D call, TRBD1. TRBV21-1 is shown as a pseudogene. This CDR3 has 19 amino acids. The CDR3 here is CASSKGTDRGFTGNQPQHF. CDR3 bases: TGTGCCAGCAGCAAAGGAACGGACAGGGGATTTACAGGGAATCAGCCCCAGCATTTT.

The chain recombines TRBV18 with TRBJ1-5, with D unresolved. The CDR3 totals 13 residues. V was cut by 6 bases and J by 1 base, with 7 bases left in between. CDR1 KGHSH and CDR2 LQKENI come from the germline V gene. CDR3 in amino acids: CASSRESNQPQHF. For the CDR3, the DNA is TGTGCCAGCTCGAGGGAAAGCAATCAGCCCCAGCATTTT. The complete variable domain, with remaining parts taken from reference TRBV18 and TRBJ1-5, reads NAGVMQNPRHLVRRRGQEARLRCSPMKGHSHVYWYRQLPEEGLKFMVYLQKENIIDESGMPKERFSAEFPKEGPSILRIQQVVRGDSAAYFCASSRESNQPQHFGDGTRLSIL.

In nucleotides, the CDR3 is TGCGCCAGCAGCATAGACAAGAACACTGAAGCTTTCTTT. Translation gives CASSIDKNTEAFF. J is TRBJ1-1 and V is TRBV5-1; D not certain. CDR3 length: 13 amino acids. Germline values: CDR1 SGHRS, CDR2 YFSETQ. The V and J ends lost 4 bases and 1 base respectively, with 8 bases between them.

The V gene is TRBV4-2, the J gene TRBJ1-3; weak D call: TRBD1 (5 bases). The germline V gene has CDR1 LGHNA and CDR2 YNFKEQ. The V end lost 4 bases, the J end lost 4 bases, and 14 bases lay between the germline ends. This CDR3 contains 15 residues. The CDR3: CASSPLDRGGNTIYF. CDR3 nucleotides: TGTGCCAGCAGCCCCCTGGACCGGGGGGGAAACACCATATATTTT.

The CDR3 region is CASSRNALVGGTGELFF. The CDR3, as DNA: TGTGCCAGCAGCCGAAACGCTCTAGTGGGGGGCACCGGGGAGCTGTTTTTT. The gene calls are TRBV11-2 and TRBJ2-2; TRBD2 is a possible D gene (6 bases). CDR3 length equals 17 residues. Trimming took 5 bases from V and 4 from J, leaving 20 bases between them. CDR1 and CDR2 from the germline V gene are SGHAT and FQNNGV.

The chain uses TRBV19 and TRBJ2-3; D perhaps matches TRBD1 (6 bases). CDR1 is LNHDA, CDR2 SQIVND, per germline (reference sequence). The CDR3 covers 13 residues. Trimming pared 3 bases from V and 10 bases from J, leaving 14 bases between. CDR3 bases: TGTGCCAGTAGTATTACAGGGCCAGGAGCGCAGTATTTT. Its protein is CASSITGPGAQYF.

The genes are TRBV24-1 and TRBJ2-2; D is unresolved. Looked up from germline, CDR1 is KGHDR and CDR2 is SFDVKD. With 6 bases removed from V and 0 bases from J, the gap between germline ends came to 7 bases. The length of the CDR3 is 14 residues. The CDR3 coding sequence is TGTGCCACCAGTAGACATTCGAACACCGGGGAGCTGTTTTTT. Protein product: CATSRHSNTGELFF.

V usage is TRBV12-3 or TRBV12-4 and J usage is TRBJ2-5; D gene unclear. The V end was cut by 2 bases, the J end by 5 bases, with 6 bases between. The CDR3 runs to 12 residues. The CDR3 loop reads CASSLRLETQYF. CDR3 nucleotide sequence: TGTGCCAGCAGTTTACGTTTGGAGACCCAGTACTTC.

Only one count was recorded for this clone. The genes are TRBV15 and TRBJ1-3, with D possibly TRBD1 on 6 matching bases. V gave up 1 base and J gave up 11 bases, with 24 bases separating them. CDR3 size: 17 residues. Germline assignment: CDR1 LNHNV and CDR2 YYDKDF (reference sequence). The CDR3 DNA reads TGTGCCACCAGCAGAGGCCTTCAAGGGGGAACCCTACACGCCATATATTTT. The encoded protein is CATSRGLQGGTLHAIYF. Full variable domain (missing parts from reference TRBV15 and TRBJ1-3): DAMVIQNPRYQVTQFGKPVTLSCSQTLNHNVMYWYQQKSSQAPKLLFHYYDKDFNNEADTPDNFQSRRPNTSFCFLDIRSPGLGDTAMYLCATSRGLQGGTLHAIYFGEGSWLTVV.

V and J are TRBV7-3 and TRBJ2-2; no reliable D call. The V and J ends lost 3 bases and 5 bases respectively, with 10 bases between them. Germline CDR1 SGHTA, CDR2 FQGTGA. This CDR3 has 14 amino acids. CDR3: CASSFLAATGELFF. The CDR3, as DNA: TGTGCCAGCAGCTTTTTAGCAGCTACCGGGGAGCTGTTTTTT.

V and J are TRBV7-2 and TRBJ2-2; 12 bases map to TRBD2. Germline CDR1 and CDR2: SGHTA and FQGNSA. The length of the CDR3 is 17 residues. Trimming took 1 base from V and 7 from J; bases not matched to a gene: 7. CDR3 DNA: TGTGCCAGCAGCTTAGTTCTAGCGGGAGGGCCCGGCGGGGAGCTGTTTTTT. Amino acid sequence: CASSLVLAGGPGGELFF.

The chain combines TRBV30 with TRBJ2-7, with D perhaps TRBD2 (5 bases). The CDR3 has 14 amino acids. V was shortened by 1 base and J by 6 bases, with 16 bases between the two germline ends. Germline CDR1 GTSNPN, CDR2 SVGIG (reference sequence). This CDR3 is CAWSGAHRGAEQYF. CDR3 nucleotide sequence: TGTGCCTGGAGTGGGGCGCACCGGGGTGCCGAGCAGTACTTC.

V gene TRBV5-4 combines with J gene TRBJ2-7, with TRBD2 matching over 11 bases. V lost 4 bases and J lost 2; bases outside the gene matches: 2. Germline CDR1 and CDR2: SGHNT and YYREEE (reference sequence). This CDR3 has 14 residues. CDR3 loop: CASSGTSGAYEQYF. CDR3 in DNA: TGTGCCAGCAGCGGGACTAGCGGAGCCTACGAGCAGTACTTC.